Listed here is a single T cell receptor beta chain. Its cognate antigen is unknown. The data are from a study of Ad26.COV2.S vaccination and SARS-CoV-2 variants. Overall study context: Ad26.COV2.S given intramuscularly, once or twice 56 days apart.

The CDR3 totals 17 residues. CDR1 is KGHSH, CDR2 LQKENI, per germline. V shed 4 bases and J 1 base; nucleotides not matched to a gene: 8. As for treatment: some 20 received Ad26.COV2.S at low or high dose, single or two shots; roughly five received placebo; per-sample allocation not given. Sampling occurred on day 63 after the first vaccine or placebo injection. Notes on the study in general: There was reportedly substantial breadth in spike-specific CD8+ and CD4+ T cell responses after vaccination. Estimates derived from TCR breadth and depth analyses may have underestimated total T cell responses.

Method: immunoSEQ multiplex PCR; TCRdb's copy keeps in-frame clones and lacks some. The repertoire holds roughly 700,000 clones, with around 89% as singletons. This TCR was recovered from a person between 18 and 65 years old who received the Ad26.COV2.S COVID-19 vaccine or a placebo. Sequences were derived from peripheral blood, sampled in a trial of Ad26.COV2.S vaccine versus placebo. The V and J genes are TRBV18 and TRBJ2-1, with TRBD1 matching 9 bases. The CDR3 sequence is CASSLGQGPDSYNEQFF. Here the CDR3 DNA reads TGTGCCAGCTCACTTGGACAGGGGCCTGATTCCTACAATGAGCAGTTCTTC.